This T cell receptor beta chain derives from a study of T cell changes during pregnancy in multiple sclerosis. The protocol was immunoSEQ multiplex PCR, while the TCRdb copy is restricted to in-frame clones and leaves out a portion. This table holds tens of thousands of clones, 92% found once. The source material was peripheral blood, sampled in the third trimester of pregnancy. The clonotype originates from a female donor in good health, enrolled as a control in a pregnancy study.

The CDR3 loop reads CASSVGLAGDQETQYF. CDR3 DNA sequence: TGCGCCAGCAGCGTGGGACTAGCGGGAGATCAGGAGACCCAGTACTTC. This chain joins TRBV5-1 and TRBJ2-5, with 14 nucleotides matching TRBD2. The germline V gene has CDR1 SGHRS and CDR2 YFSETQ. V lost 4 bases to trimming and J lost 5 bases; unmatched junction nucleotides: 7. CDR3 length equals 16 residues.